Here is one T cell receptor beta chain with its context. Antigen unknown. The CDR3 length is 15 residues. CDR1 is LNHDA, CDR2 SQIVND, per germline (reference sequence). V shed 6 bases and J 6 bases; nucleotides not matched to a gene: 11. As to time point: week 47, end of study. Doses of 300 ug of mutant IDH1 20-mer peptide were given with topical imiquimod. The entry originates in a study of a mutant IDH1 vaccine in newly diagnosed glioma. Study-wide context: Treated patients comprised around 62% males and approximately 38% females, mean age 40.4 years. In the visit schedule, V12 fell in week 35, while V13 fell in week 47. Receipt of radiotherapy, temozolomide, or both preceded the study, and most received both.

Using immunoSEQ multiplex PCR, the repertoire was profiled, and TCRdb retains in-frame clones only, with some absent. The repertoire holds some 60,000 clones, with roughly 80% as singletons. This receptor was taken from a woman in her forties or fifties with glioma. Material: PBMCs, obtained from a glioma patient whose treatment included an IDH1 peptide vaccine. The chain employs TRBV19 and TRBJ2-1; TRBD1 agrees at 7 bases. The CDR3 DNA reads as TGTGCCAGTAGCCTAAGTTGGGCAGGGGGCAATGAGCAGTTCTTC. Amino acid sequence: CASSLSWAGGNEQFF.